This passage covers 16 T cell receptor beta chains from one sample sequenced in a study of blood T cell repertoires in COVID-19. Data came from immunoSEQ multiplex PCR; TCRdb stores just in-frame clones and leaves some out. The sample shows 100,000 to 150,000 clones, around 84% of them seen only once. Material for sequencing was PBMCs or T cells enriched from blood (not recorded which). These receptors originate from a man aged 35 to 55 with acute COVID-19.

This chain connects TRBV2 to TRBJ2-1; TRBD2 might be the D (5 bases). Germline V gives CDR1 SNHLY, CDR2 FYNNEI. CDR3 length equals 12 residues. The V gene lost 7 bases and the J gene lost 8 bases, with 12 bases spanning the gap. The CDR3, as DNA: TGTGCCAGCATGAGGGATGGGGATGAGCAGTTCTTC. Protein sequence: CASMRDGDEQFF. Based on the CDR3 plus reference TRBV2 and TRBJ2-1, the full variable domain is EPEVTQTPSHQVTQMGQEVILRCVPISNHLYFYWYRQILGQKVEFLVSFYNNEISEKSEIFDDQFSVERPDGSNFTLKIRSTKLEDSAMYFCASMRDGDEQFFGPGTRLTVL.

This clone came up once. In nucleotides, the CDR3 is TGCAGTGCCAGTAGGGAAGGGGCGGGGATGGACGAGCAGTACTTC. Amino acid sequence: CSASREGAGMDEQYF. V gene TRBV20-1 combines with J gene TRBJ2-7; a weak D match, TRBD2 (6 bases). Trimming removed 6 bases at V and 5 bases at J, with 23 bases between. In germline, CDR1 is DFQATT, CDR2 SNEGSKA (reference sequence). This CDR3 is 15 amino acids long.

This sequence joins TRBV5-5 and TRBJ2-3; the match to TRBD1 covers 9 bases. This CDR3 is built from 17 residues. The germline V gene has CDR1 SGHKS and CDR2 YYEKEE (reference sequence). V gave up 5 bases and J gave up 2 bases; unmatched junction bases: 12. This chain's CDR3 is CASSRQQGATLTDTQYF. The CDR3 region has the DNA TGTGCCAGCAGTCGACAACAGGGGGCGACGCTCACAGATACGCAGTATTTT. The full variable domain, rest sourced from reference TRBV5-5 and TRBJ2-3, is DAGVTQSPTHLIKTRGQQVTLRCSPISGHKSVSWYQQVLGQGPQFIFQYYEKEERGRGNFPDRFSARQFPNYSSELNVNALLLGDSALYLCASSRQQGATLTDTQYFGPGTRLTVL.

The chain has TRBV29-1 and TRBJ1-1; the D is unclear. Trimming took 8 bases from V and 0 from J, leaving 25 bases between them. Germline assignment: CDR1 SQVTM and CDR2 ANQGSEA. This CDR3 has 17 residues. CDR3 bases: TGCAGCAGCGTATTATCAGAGGGATTTGGCATGAACACTGAAGCTTTCTTT. Translating gives CSSVLSEGFGMNTEAFF. Filled out from reference TRBV29-1 and TRBJ1-1, the complete variable domain reads SAVISQKPSRDICQRGTSLTIQCQVDSQVTMMFWYRQQPGQSLTLIATANQGSEATYESGFVIDKFPISRPNLTFSTLTVSNMSPEDSSIYLCSSVLSEGFGMNTEAFFGQGTRLTVV.

The rearrangement links TRBV13 to TRBJ1-5, with no clear D. This CDR3 is 12 amino acids long. Trimming shortened V by 6 bases and J by 0 bases, and 3 bases separated the two germline ends. The V gene's germline CDR1 is PRHDT and CDR2 FYEKMQ (reference sequence). CDR3 amino acids: CASSYSNQPQHF. The CDR3 DNA reads as TGTGCCAGCAGTTATAGCAATCAGCCCCAGCATTTT. Together with reference TRBV13 and TRBJ1-5, the CDR3 gives the full variable domain: AAGVIQSPRHLIKEKRETATLKCYPIPRHDTVYWYQQGPGQDPQFLISFYEKMQSDKGSIPDRFSAQQFSDYHSELNMSSLELGDSALYFCASSYSNQPQHFGDGTRLSIL.

This clone was found a few times. V is TRBV20-1 and J is TRBJ1-1; D possibly corresponds to TRBD1 (5 bases). Germline CDR1 reads DFQATT; CDR2 reads SNEGSKA (reference sequence). The length of the CDR3 is 11 residues. With 6 bases removed from V and 6 bases from J, the gap between germline ends came to 11 bases. This CDR3 is CSALGGPEAFF. For the CDR3, the DNA is TGCAGTGCGCTGGGGGGACCTGAAGCTTTCTTT.

The chain is built from TRBV7-2 and TRBJ2-3, with TRBD2 matching over 7 bases. This CDR3 contains 14 residues. J lost 6 bases, V lost 4 bases, and 7 bases had no gene match. In germline, CDR1 is SGHTA, CDR2 FQGNSA. The CDR3 reads CASSSTGGGDTQYF. The CDR3 region has the DNA TGTGCCAGCAGCTCCACCGGGGGAGGGGATACGCAGTATTTT.

V usage is TRBV18 and J usage is TRBJ1-2; 9 positions match TRBD1. V gave up 6 bases and J gave up 8 bases; unmatched junction bases: 4. The germline CDR1 and CDR2 sequences are KGHSH and LQKENI. The CDR3 is 12 residues long. The CDR3 bases are TGTGCCAGCTCCGGGACAGGGAAGGGCTACACCTTC. Amino acids: CASSGTGKGYTF.

This CDR3 reads CASSWGARGKNIQYF. In DNA, the CDR3 is TGTGCCAGCAGCTGGGGTGCACGGGGTAAAAACATTCAGTACTTC. This chain connects TRBV7-2 to TRBJ2-4, with D tentatively TRBD2 (5 bases). The length of the CDR3 is 15 residues. Per germline, CDR1 SGHTA and CDR2 FQGNSA. Trimming left V 4 bases short and J 4 bases short, with 14 bases between.

This clone was counted once. The chain recombines TRBV21-1 with TRBJ2-7; TRBD2, as called in the table, went unchecked against the DNA. TRBV21-1 is shown as a pseudogene. This CDR3 is built from 13 residues. CDR3 sequence: CASSKERVHEQYF. CDR3 DNA: TGTGCCAGCAGCAAAGAGAGGGTTCACGAGCAGTACTTC.

This clone was counted only a few times. The chain combines TRBV19 with TRBJ1-2; D perhaps matches TRBD1 (5 bases). This CDR3 has 13 amino acids. Trimming stripped 4 bases from V and 2 bases from J, with 8 bases between. The germline CDR1 and CDR2 sequences are LNHDA and SQIVND (reference sequence). The CDR3 sequence: CASSTDKNYGYTF. The CDR3 DNA follows: TGTGCCAGTAGTACGGACAAGAACTATGGCTACACCTTC.

This chain uses TRBV6-5 with TRBJ1-2; D gene ambiguous. Trimming removed 6 bases at V and 6 bases at J, with 11 bases between. The germline V gene has CDR1 MNHEY and CDR2 SVGAGI. The CDR3 spans 12 residues. In nucleotides, the CDR3 is TGTGCCAGCAGCCGTTCGGGGAATGGCTACACCTTC. It encodes CASSRSGNGYTF.

Remarks on this clone: Other DNA sequences from this sample encode an identical CDR3 as well. The chain uses TRBV3-1 (or the pseudogene TRBV3-2) and TRBJ1-2; a possible D gene is TRBD1 (5 bases). Trimming removed 0 bases at V and 1 base at J, with 6 bases between. The CDR3 loop spans 14 amino acids. CDR1 is LGHDT and CDR2 is YNNKEL in the germline V gene (reference sequence). CDR3: CASSQEGVNYGYTF. As DNA, the CDR3 is TGTGCCAGCAGCCAAGAAGGGGTTAACTATGGCTACACCTTC.

The J gene is TRBJ2-1, the V gene TRBV14, with 10 bases that match TRBD2. Trimming removed 4 bases from V and 7 bases from J; junction bases left unmatched: 7. Per germline, CDR1 SGHDN and CDR2 FVKESK. This CDR3 is 15 amino acids long. The CDR3 region has the DNA TGTGCCAGCAGCCTCGGGACTAGCGAACTGAATGAGCAGTTCTTC. It is translated as CASSLGTSELNEQFF.

V gene TRBV7-3 combines with J gene TRBJ2-1; 10 bases align to TRBD2. There are 13 residues in the CDR3. Germline values: CDR1 SGHTA, CDR2 FQGTGA. V trimming: 5 bases; J trimming: 13 bases; junction bases outside the gene matches: 8. The CDR3: CASSQALAGPQFF. The CDR3 nucleotides are TGTGCCAGCAGCCAAGCACTAGCGGGGCCTCAGTTCTTC.

CDR3: CASSQGPYQETQYF. For the CDR3, the DNA is TGCGCCAGCAGCCAGGGGCCGTACCAAGAGACCCAGTACTTC. The rearrangement uses TRBV4-1 and TRBJ2-5, with D possibly matching TRBD1 (5 bases). V lost 3 bases and J lost 0, with 8 bases in between. Germline loops: CDR1 MGHRA, CDR2 YSYEKL. This CDR3 is built from 14 residues.